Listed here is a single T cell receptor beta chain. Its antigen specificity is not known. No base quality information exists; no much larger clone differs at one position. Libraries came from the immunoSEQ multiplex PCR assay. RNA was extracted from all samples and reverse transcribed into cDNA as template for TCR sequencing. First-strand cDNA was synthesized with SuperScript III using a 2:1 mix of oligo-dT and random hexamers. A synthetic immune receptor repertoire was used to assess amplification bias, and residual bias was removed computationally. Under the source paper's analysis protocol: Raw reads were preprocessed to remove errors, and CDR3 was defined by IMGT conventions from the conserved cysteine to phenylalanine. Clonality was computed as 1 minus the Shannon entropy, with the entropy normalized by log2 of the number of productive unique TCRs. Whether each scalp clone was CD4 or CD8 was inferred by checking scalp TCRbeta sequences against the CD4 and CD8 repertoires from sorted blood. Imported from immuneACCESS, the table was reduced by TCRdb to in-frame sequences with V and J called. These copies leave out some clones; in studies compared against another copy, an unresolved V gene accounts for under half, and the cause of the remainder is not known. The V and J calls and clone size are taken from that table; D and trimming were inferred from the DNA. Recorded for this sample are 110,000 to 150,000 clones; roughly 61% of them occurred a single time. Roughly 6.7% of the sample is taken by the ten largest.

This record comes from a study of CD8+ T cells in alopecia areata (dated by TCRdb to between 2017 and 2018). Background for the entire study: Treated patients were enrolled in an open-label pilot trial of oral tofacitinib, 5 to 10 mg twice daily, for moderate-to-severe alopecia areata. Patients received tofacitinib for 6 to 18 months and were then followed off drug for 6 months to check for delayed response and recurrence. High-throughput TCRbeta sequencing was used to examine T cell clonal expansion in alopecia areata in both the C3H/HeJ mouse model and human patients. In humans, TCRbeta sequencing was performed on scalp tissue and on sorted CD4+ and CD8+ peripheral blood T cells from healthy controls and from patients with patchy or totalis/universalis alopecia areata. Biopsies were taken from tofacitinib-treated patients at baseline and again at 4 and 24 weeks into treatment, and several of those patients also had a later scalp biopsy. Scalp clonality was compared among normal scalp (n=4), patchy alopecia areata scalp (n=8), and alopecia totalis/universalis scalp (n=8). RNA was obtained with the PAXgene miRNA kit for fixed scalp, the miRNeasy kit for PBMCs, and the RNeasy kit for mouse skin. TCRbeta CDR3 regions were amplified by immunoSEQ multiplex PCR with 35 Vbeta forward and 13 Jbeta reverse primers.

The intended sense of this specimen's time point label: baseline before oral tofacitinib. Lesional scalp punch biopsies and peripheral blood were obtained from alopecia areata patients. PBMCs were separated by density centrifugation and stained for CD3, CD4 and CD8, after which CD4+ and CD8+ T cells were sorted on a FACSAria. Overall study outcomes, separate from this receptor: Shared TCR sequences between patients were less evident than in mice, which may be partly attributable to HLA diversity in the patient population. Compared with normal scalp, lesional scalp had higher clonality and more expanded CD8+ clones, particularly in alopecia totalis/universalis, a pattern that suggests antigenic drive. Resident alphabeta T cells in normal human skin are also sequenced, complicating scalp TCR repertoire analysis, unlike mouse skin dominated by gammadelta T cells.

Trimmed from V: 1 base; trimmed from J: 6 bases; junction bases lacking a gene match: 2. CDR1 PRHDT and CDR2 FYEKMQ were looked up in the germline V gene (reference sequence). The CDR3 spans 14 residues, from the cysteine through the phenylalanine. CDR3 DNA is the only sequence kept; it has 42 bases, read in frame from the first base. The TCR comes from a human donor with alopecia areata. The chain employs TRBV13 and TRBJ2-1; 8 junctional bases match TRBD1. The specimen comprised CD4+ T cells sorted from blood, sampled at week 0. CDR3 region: CASSLAQGVNEQFF. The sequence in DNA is TGTGCCAGCAGCTTAGCACAGGGGGTCAATGAGCAGTTCTTC.